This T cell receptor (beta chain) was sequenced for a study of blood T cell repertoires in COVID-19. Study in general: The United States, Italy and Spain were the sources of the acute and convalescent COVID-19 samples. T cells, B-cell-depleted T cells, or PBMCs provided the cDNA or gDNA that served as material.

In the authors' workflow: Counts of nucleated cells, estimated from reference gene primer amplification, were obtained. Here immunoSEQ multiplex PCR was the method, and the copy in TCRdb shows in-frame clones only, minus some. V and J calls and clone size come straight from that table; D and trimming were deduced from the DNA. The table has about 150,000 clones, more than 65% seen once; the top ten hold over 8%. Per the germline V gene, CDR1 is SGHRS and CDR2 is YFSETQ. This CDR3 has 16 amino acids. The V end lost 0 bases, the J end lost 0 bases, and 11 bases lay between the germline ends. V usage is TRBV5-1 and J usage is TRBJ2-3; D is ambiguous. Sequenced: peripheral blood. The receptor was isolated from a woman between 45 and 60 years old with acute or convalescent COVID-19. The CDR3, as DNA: TGCGCCAGCAGCTTGGGACAAATAACTAGCACAGATACGCAGTATTTT. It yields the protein CASSLGQITSTDTQYF.